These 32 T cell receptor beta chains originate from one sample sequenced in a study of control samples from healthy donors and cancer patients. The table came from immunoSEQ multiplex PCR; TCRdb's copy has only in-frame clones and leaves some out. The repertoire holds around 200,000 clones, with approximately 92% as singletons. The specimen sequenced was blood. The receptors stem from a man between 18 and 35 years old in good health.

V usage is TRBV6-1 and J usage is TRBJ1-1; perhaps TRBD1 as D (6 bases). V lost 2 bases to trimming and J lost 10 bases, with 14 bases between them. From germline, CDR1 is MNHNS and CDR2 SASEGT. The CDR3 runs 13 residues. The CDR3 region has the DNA TGTGCCAGCAGTGAATGGGTAGCGGGGGCAGCTTTCTTT. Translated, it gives CASSEWVAGAAFF.

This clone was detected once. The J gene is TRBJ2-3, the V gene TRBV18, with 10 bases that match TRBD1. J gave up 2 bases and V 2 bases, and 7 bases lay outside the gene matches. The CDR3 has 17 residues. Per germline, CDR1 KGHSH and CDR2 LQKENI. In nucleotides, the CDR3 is TGTGCCAGCTCACCATCGGGGGACAGGGGAGTCACAGATACGCAGTATTTT. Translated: CASSPSGDRGVTDTQYF.

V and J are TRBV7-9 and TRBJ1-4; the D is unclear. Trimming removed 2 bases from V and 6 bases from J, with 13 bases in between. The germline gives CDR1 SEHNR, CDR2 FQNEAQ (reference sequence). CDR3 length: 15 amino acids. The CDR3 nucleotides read TGTGCCAGCAGCTTAACCAACAGCCCTTATGAAAAACTGTTTTTT. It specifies CASSLTNSPYEKLFF.

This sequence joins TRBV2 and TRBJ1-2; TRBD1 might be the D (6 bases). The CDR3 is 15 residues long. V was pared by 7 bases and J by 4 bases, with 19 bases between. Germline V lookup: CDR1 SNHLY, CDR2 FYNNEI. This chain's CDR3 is CASTADRSIIYGYTF. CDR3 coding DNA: TGTGCCAGCACCGCCGACAGGTCAATAATCTATGGCTACACCTTC.

CDR3 DNA: TGCGCCAGCAGCTTGGGCGGGGGGGAAACAGATACGCAGTATTTT. This translates into CASSLGGGETDTQYF. The rearrangement uses TRBV5-1 and TRBJ2-3; TRBD2 matches at 9 bases. V lost 0 bases, J lost 3 bases, and 2 bases stayed unmatched. In germline, CDR1 is SGHRS, CDR2 YFSETQ. This CDR3 contains 15 residues. Looking up the rest from reference TRBV5-1 and TRBJ2-3 gives the full variable domain: KAGVTQTPRYLIKTRGQQVTLSCSPISGHRSVSWYQQTPGQGLQFLFEYFSETQRNKGNFPGRFSGRQFSNSRSEMNVSTLELGDSALYLCASSLGGGETDTQYFGPGTRLTVL.

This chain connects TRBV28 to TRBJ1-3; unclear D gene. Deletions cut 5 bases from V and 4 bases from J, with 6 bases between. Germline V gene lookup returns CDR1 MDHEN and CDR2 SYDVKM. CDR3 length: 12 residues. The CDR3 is CASSNRGNTIYF. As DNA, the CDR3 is TGTGCCAGCAGTAATCGAGGAAACACCATATATTTT.

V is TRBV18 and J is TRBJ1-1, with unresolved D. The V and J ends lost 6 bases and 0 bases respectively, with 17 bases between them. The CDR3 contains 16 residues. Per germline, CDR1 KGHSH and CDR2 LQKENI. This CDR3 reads CASSRAPGIMNTEAFF. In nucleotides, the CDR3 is TGTGCCAGCTCGCGGGCCCCTGGAATTATGAACACTGAAGCTTTCTTT.

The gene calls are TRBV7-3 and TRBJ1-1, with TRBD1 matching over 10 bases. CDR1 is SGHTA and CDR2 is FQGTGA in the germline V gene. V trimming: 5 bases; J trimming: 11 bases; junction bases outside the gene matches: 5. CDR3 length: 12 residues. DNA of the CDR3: TGTGCCAGCAGCCCCGGGACAGGGGATGCTTTCTTT. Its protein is CASSPGTGDAFF. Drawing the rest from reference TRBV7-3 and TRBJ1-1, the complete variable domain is GAGVSQTPSNKVTEKGKYVELRCDPISGHTALYWYRQSLGQGPEFLIYFQGTGAADDSGLPNDRFFAVRPEGSVSTLKIQRTERGDSAVYLCASSPGTGDAFFGQGTRLTVV.

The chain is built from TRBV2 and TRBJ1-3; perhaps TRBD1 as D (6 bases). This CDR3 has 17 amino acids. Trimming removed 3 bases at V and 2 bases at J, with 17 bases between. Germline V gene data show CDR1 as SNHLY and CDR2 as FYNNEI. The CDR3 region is CASSDFEGGGTGNTIYF. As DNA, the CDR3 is TGTGCCAGCAGTGACTTCGAAGGGGGAGGGACTGGAAACACCATATATTTT. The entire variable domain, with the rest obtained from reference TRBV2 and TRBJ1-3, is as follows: EPEVTQTPSHQVTQMGQEVILRCVPISNHLYFYWYRQILGQKVEFLVSFYNNEISEKSEIFDDQFSVERPDGSNFTLKIRSTKLEDSAMYFCASSDFEGGGTGNTIYFGEGSWLTVV.

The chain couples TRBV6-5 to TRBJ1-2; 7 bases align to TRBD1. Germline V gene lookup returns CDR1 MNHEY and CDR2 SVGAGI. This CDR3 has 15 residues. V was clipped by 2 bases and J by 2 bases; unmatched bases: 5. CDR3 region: CASSYDREPNYGYTF. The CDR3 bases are TGTGCCAGCAGTTACGACAGGGAACCCAACTATGGCTACACCTTC.

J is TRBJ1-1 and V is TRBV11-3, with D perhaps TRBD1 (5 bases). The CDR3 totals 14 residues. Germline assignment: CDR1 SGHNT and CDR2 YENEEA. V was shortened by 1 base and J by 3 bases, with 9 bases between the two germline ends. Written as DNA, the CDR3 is TGTGCCAGCAGCTTAGGGTCCAGGGACACTGAAGCTTTCTTT. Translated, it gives CASSLGSRDTEAFF.

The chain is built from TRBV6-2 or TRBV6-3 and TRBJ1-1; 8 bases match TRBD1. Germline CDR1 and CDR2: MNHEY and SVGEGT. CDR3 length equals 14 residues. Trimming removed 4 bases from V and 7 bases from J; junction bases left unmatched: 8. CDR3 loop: CASSSTDRGDEAFF. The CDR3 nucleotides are TGTGCCAGCAGTTCGACCGACAGGGGAGATGAAGCTTTCTTT.

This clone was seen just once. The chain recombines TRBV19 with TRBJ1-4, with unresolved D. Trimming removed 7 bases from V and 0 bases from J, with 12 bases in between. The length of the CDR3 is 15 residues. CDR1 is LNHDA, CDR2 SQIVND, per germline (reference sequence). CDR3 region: CASNDIGATNEKLFF. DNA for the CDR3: TGTGCCAGTAACGACATCGGGGCAACTAATGAAAAACTGTTTTTT.

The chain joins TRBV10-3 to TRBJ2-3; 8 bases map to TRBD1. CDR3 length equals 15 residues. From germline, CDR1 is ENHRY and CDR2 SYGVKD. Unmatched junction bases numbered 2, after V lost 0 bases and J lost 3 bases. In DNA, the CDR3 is TGTGCCATCAGTGAGTCGCAGGGGGCAACAGATACGCAGTATTTT. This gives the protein CAISESQGATDTQYF.

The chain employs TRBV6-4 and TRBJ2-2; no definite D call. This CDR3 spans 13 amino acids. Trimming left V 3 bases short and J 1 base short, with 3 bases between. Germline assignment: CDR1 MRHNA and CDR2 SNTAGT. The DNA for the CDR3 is TGTGCCAGCAGTGAGGGGAACACCGGGGAGCTGTTTTTT. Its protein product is CASSEGNTGELFF.

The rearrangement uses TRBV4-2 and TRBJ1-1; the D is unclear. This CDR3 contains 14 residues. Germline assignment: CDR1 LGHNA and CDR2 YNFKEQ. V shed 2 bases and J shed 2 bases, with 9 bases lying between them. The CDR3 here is CASSQPRDNTEAFF. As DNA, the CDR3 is TGTGCCAGCAGCCAACCCCGAGACAACACTGAAGCTTTCTTT.

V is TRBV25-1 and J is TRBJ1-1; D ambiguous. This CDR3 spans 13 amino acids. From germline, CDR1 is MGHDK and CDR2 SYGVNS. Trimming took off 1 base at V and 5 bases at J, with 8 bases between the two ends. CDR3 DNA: TGTGCCAGCAGTGAATTTGGCGGGACTGAAGCTTTCTTT. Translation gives CASSEFGGTEAFF. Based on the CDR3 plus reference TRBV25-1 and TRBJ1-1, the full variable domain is EADIYQTPRYLVIGTGKKITLECSQTMGHDKMYWYQQDPGMELHLIHYSYGVNSTEKGDLSSESTVSRIRTEHFPLTLESARPSHTSQYLCASSEFGGTEAFFGQGTRLTVV.

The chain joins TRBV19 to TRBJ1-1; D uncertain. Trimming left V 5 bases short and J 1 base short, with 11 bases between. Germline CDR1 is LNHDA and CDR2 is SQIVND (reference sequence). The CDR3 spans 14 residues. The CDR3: CASSARRQNTEAFF. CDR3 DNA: TGTGCCAGTAGTGCGCGACGGCAGAACACTGAAGCTTTCTTT.

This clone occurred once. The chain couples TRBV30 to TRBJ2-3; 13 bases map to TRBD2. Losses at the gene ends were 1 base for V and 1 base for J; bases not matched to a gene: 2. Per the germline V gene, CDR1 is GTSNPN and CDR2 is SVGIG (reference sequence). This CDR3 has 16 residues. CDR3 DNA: TGTGCCTGGAGTGCTGGACTAGCGGGGGGCACAGATACGCAGTATTTT. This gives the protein CAWSAGLAGGTDTQYF.

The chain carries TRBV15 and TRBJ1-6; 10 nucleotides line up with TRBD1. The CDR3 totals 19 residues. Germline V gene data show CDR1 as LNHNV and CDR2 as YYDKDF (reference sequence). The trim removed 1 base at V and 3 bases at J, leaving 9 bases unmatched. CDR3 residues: CATSRGLTGGRFYNSPLHF. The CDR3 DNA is TGTGCCACCAGCAGAGGTCTGACAGGGGGCCGCTTCTATAATTCACCCCTCCACTTT. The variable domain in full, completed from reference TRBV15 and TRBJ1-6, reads DAMVIQNPRYQVTQFGKPVTLSCSQTLNHNVMYWYQQKSSQAPKLLFHYYDKDFNNEADTPDNFQSRRPNTSFCFLDIRSPGLGDTAMYLCATSRGLTGGRFYNSPLHFGNGTRLTVT.

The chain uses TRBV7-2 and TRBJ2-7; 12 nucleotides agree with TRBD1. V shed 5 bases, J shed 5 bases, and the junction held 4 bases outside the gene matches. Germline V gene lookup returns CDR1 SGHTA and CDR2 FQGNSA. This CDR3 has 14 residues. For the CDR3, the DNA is TGTGCCAGCAGCCCCGGGACAGGGGGCAACGAGCAGTACTTC. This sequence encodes CASSPGTGGNEQYF.

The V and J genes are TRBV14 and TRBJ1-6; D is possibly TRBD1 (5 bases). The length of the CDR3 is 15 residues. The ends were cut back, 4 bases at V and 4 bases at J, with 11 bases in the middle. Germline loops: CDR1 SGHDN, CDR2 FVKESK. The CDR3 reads CASSPKGWYNSPLHF. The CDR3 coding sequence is TGTGCCAGCAGCCCAAAGGGGTGGTATAATTCACCCCTCCACTTT.

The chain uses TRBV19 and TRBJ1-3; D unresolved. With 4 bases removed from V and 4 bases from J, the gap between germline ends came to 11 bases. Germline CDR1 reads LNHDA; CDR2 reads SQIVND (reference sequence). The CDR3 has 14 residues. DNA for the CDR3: TGTGCCAGTAGTAAAGGGTTATCCGGAAACACCATATATTTT. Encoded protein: CASSKGLSGNTIYF.

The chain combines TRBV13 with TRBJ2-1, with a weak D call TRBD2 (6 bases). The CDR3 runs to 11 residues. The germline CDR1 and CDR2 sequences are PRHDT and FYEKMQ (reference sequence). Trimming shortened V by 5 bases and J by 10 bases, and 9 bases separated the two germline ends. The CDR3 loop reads CASSRREEQFF. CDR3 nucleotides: TGTGCCAGCAGCCGACGGGAGGAGCAGTTCTTC.

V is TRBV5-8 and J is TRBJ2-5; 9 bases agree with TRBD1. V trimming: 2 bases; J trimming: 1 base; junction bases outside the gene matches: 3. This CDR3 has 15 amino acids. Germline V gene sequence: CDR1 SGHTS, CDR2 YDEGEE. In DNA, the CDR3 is TGTGCCAGCAGCTTCGGACAGGGGTTCCAAGAGACCCAGTACTTC. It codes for CASSFGQGFQETQYF.

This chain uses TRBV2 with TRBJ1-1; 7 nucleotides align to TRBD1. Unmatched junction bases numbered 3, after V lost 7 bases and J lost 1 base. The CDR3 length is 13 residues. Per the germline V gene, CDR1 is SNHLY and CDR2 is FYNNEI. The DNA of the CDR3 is TGTGCCAGCACCCGACAGGGGAACACTGAAGCTTTCTTT. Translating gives CASTRQGNTEAFF.

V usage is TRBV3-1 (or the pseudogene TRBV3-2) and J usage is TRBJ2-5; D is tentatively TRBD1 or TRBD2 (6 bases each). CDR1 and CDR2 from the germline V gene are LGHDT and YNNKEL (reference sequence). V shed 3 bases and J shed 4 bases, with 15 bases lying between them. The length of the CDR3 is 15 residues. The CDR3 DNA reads TGTGCCAGCAGCCAGTCGGGGGCTTTTCGAGAGACCCAGTACTTC. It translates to CASSQSGAFRETQYF.

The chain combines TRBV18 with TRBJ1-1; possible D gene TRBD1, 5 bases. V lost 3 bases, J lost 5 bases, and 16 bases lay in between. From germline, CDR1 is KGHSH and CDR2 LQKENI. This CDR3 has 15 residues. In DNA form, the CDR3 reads TGTGCCAGCTCACCTTCGGGTAGGGGAGAAACTGAAGCTTTCTTT. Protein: CASSPSGRGETEAFF.

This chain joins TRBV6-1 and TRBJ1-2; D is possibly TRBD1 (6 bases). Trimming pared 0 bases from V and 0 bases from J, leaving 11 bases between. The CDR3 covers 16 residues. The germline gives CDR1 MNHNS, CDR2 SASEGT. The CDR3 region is CASSEARGGANYGYTF. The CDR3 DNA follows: TGTGCCAGCAGTGAAGCGCGAGGGGGAGCTAACTATGGCTACACCTTC.

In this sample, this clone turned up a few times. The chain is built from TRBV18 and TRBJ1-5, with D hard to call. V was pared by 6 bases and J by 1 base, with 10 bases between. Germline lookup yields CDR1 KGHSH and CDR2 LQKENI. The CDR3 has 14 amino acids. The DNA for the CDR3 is TGTGCCAGCTCCGAAGAACTGAGCAATCAGCCCCAGCATTTT. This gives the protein CASSEELSNQPQHF.

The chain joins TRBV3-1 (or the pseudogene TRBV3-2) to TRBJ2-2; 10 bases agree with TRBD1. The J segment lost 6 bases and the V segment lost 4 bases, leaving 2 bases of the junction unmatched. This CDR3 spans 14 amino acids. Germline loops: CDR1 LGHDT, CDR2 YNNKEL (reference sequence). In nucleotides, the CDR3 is TGTGCCAGCAGCCGACAGGGGGCCTCCGGGGAGCTGTTTTTT. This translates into CASSRQGASGELFF.

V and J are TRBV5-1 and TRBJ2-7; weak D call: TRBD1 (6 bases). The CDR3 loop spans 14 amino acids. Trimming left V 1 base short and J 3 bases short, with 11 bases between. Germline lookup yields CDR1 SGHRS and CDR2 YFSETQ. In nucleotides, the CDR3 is TGCGCCAGCAGCTTGATGACAGGTGACTACGAGCAGTACTTC. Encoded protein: CASSLMTGDYEQYF.